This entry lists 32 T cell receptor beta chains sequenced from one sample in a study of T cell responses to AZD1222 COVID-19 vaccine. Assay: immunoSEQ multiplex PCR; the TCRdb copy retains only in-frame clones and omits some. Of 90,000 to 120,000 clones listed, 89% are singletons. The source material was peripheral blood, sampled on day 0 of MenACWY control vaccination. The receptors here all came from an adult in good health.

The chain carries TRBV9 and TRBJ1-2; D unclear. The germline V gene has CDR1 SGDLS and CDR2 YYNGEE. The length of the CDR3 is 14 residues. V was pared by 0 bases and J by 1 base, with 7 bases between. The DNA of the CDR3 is TGTGCCAGCAGCGTAGGGGAGAGTAACTATGGCTACACCTTC. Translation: CASSVGESNYGYTF. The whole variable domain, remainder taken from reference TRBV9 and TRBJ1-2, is DSGVTQTPKHLITATGQRVTLRCSPRSGDLSVYWYQQSLDQGLQFLIQYYNGEERAKGNILERFSAQQFPDLHSELNLSSLELGDSALYFCASSVGESNYGYTFGSGTRLTVV.

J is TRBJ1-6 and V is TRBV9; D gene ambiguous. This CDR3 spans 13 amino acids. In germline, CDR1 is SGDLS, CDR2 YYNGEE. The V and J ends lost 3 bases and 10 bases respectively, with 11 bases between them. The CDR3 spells CASSAGGRSPLHF. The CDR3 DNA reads TGTGCCAGCAGCGCTGGAGGGAGGTCACCCCTCCACTTT.

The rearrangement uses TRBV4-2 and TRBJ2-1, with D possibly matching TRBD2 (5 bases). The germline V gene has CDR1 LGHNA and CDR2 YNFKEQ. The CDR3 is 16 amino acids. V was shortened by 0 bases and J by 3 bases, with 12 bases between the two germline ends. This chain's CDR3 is CASSQEWSGDYNEQFF. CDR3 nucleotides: TGTGCCAGCAGCCAAGAATGGAGCGGAGACTACAATGAGCAGTTCTTC.

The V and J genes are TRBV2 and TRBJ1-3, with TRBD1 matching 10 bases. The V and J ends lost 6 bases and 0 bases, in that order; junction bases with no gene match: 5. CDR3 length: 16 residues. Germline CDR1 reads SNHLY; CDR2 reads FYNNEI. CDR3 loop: CASSLDRGLSGNTIYF. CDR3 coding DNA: TGTGCCAGCAGCCTCGACAGGGGGCTCTCTGGAAACACCATATATTTT.

The CDR3 coding sequence is TGCAGTGCTAGTCGTGACAGAAATCAGCCCCAGCATTTT. This gives the protein CSASRDRNQPQHF. This chain joins TRBV20-1 and TRBJ1-5; maybe TRBD1 (5 bases). V was cut by 3 bases and J by 4 bases, with 10 bases left in between. The CDR3 totals 13 residues. The germline V gene encodes CDR1 DFQATT and CDR2 SNEGSKA (reference sequence).

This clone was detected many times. The CDR3 sequence: CASSRTGETGELFF. The CDR3 region has the DNA TGTGCCAGCAGTCGGACAGGGGAAACCGGGGAGCTGTTTTTT. The V gene is TRBV6-4, the J gene TRBJ2-2, with 9 nucleotides matching TRBD1. This CDR3 is built from 14 residues. Losses at the gene ends were 5 bases for V and 5 bases for J; bases not matched to a gene: 3. Looked up from germline, CDR1 is MRHNA and CDR2 is SNTAGT.

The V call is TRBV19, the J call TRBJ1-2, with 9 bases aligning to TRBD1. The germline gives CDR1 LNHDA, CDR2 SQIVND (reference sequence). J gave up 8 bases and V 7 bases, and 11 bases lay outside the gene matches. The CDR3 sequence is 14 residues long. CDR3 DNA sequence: TGTGCCAGTACCGCGGTACAGGGGGCAGGGGGCTACACCTTC. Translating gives CASTAVQGAGGYTF.

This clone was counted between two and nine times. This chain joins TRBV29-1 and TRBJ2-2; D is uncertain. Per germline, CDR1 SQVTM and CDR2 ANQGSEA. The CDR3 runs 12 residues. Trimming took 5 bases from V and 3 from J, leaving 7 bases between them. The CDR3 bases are TGCAGCGTTTCGTACTACACCGGGGAGCTGTTTTTT. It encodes CSVSYYTGELFF.

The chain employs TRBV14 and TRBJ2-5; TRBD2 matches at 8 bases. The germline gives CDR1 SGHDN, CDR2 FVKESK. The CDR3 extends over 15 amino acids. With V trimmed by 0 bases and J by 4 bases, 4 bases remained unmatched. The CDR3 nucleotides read TGTGCCAGCAGCCAAGATCGGGAGGGGACAGAGACCCAGTACTTC. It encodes CASSQDREGTETQYF.

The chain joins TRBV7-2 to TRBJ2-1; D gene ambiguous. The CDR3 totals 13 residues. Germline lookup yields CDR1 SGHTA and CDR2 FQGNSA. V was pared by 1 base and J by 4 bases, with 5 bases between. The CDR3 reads CASSLGSYNEQFF. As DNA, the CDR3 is TGTGCCAGCAGCTTAGGATCTTACAATGAGCAGTTCTTC. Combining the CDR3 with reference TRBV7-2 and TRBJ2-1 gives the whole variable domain GAGVSQSPSNKVTEKGKDVELRCDPISGHTALYWYRQSLGQGLEFLIYFQGNSAPDKSGLPSDRFSAERTGGSVSTLTIQRTQQEDSAVYLCASSLGSYNEQFFGPGTRLTVL.

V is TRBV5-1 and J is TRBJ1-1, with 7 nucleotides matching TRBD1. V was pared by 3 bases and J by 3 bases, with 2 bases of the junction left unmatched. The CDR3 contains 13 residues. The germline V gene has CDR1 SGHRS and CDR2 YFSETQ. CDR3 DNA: TGCGCCAGCAGCTGGGGGACAGACACTGAAGCTTTCTTT. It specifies CASSWGTDTEAFF.

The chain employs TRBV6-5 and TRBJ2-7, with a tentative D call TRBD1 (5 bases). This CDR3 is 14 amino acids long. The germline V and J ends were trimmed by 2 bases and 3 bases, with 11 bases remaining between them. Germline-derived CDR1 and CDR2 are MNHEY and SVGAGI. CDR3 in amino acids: CASSYGHLFYEQYF. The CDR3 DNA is TGTGCCAGCAGTTACGGACACCTATTCTACGAGCAGTACTTC.

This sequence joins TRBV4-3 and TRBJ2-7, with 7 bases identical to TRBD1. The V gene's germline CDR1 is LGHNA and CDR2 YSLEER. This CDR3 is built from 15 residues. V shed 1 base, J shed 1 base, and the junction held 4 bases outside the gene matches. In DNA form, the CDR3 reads TGCGCCAGCAGCCAAGGGAGGACAGGATCCTACGAGCAGTACTTC. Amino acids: CASSQGRTGSYEQYF.

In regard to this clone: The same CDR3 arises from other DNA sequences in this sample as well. CDR3 protein: CASSLVGTGGTDTQYF. The CDR3 region has the DNA TGCGCCAGCAGCTTGGTTGGGACAGGGGGCACAGATACGCAGTATTTT. The rearrangement uses TRBV5-1 and TRBJ2-3; 10 bases are a match to TRBD1. Unmatched junction bases numbered 2, after V lost 0 bases and J lost 1 base. Germline V gene data show CDR1 as SGHRS and CDR2 as YFSETQ. The CDR3 contains 16 residues.

The DNA for the CDR3 is TGTGCCAGCTCACCAGGGCACAGCTCCTACGAGCAGTACTTC. Its translation: CASSPGHSSYEQYF. The V call is TRBV18, the J call TRBJ2-7; no definite D call. CDR3 length: 14 residues. V was trimmed by 2 bases and J by 0 bases, leaving 8 bases between them. Germline V lookup: CDR1 KGHSH, CDR2 LQKENI. Combining the CDR3 with reference TRBV18 and TRBJ2-7 gives the whole variable domain NAGVMQNPRHLVRRRGQEARLRCSPMKGHSHVYWYRQLPEEGLKFMVYLQKENIIDESGMPKERFSAEFPKEGPSILRIQQVVRGDSAAYFCASSPGHSSYEQYFGPGTRLTVT.

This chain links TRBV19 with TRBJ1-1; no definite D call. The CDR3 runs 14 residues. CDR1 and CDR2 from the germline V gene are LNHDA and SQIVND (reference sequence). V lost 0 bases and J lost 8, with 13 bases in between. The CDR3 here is CASSIDFLGYEAFF. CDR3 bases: TGTGCCAGTAGTATAGATTTTTTGGGGTACGAAGCTTTCTTT.

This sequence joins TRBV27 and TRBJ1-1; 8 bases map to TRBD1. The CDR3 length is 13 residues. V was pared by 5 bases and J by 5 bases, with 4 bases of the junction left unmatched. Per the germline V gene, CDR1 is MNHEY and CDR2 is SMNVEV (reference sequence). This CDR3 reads CASSLDRGTEAFF. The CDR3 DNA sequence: TGTGCCAGCAGTCTCGACAGGGGTACTGAAGCTTTCTTT.

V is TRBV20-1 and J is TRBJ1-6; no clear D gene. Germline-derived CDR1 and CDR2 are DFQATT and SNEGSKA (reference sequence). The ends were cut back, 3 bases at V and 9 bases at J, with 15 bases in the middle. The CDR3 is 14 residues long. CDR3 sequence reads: CSASKRSHGSPLHF. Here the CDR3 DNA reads TGCAGTGCTAGTAAGCGCAGCCATGGTTCACCCCTCCACTTT.

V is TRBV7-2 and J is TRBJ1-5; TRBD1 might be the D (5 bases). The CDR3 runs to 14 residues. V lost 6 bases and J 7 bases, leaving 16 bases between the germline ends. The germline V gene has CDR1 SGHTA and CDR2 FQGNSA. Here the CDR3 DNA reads TGTGCCAGCAGTTACGACGGGGCGCGGCAGCCCCAGCATTTT. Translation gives CASSYDGARQPQHF.

CDR3 residues: CASSGQATEAFF. The CDR3, as DNA: TGTGCCTCCTCAGGACAGGCCACTGAAGCTTTCTTT. V is TRBV2 and J is TRBJ1-1; 7 bases are shared with TRBD1. The CDR3 totals 12 residues. Trimming at V came to 11 bases and at J to 4 bases, leaving 7 bases not matched to a gene. The germline V gene has CDR1 SNHLY and CDR2 FYNNEI.

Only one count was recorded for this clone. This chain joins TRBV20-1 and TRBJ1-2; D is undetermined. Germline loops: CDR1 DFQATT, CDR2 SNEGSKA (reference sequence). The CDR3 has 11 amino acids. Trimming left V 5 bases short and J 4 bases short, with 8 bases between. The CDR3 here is CSAGEIYGYTF. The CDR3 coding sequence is TGCAGTGCTGGGGAAATCTATGGCTACACCTTC.

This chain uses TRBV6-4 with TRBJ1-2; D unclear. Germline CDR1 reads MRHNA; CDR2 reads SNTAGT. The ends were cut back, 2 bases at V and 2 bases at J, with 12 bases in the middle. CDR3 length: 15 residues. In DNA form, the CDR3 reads TGTGCCAGCAGTGACCCCAAAACCGGAAACTATGGCTACACCTTC. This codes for CASSDPKTGNYGYTF.

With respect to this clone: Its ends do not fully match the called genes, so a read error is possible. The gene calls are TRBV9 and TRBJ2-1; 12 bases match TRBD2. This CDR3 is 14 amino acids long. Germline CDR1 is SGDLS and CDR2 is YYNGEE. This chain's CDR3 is CASSATGLAGRQVF. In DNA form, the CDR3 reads TGTGCCAGCAGCGCTACTGGACTAGCGGGGCGGCAGGTCTTC. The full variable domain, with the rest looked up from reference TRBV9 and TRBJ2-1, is DSGVTQTPKHLITATGQRVTLRCSPRSGDLSVYWYQQSLDQGLQFLIQYYNGEERAKGNILERFSAQQFPDLHSELNLSSLELGDSALYFCASSATGLAGRQVFGPGTRLTVL.

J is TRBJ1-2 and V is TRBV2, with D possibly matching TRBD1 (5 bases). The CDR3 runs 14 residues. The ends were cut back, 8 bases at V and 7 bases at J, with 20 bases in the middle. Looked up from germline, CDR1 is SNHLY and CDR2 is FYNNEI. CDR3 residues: CASGQGGSPGGYTF. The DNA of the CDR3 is TGTGCCAGCGGGCAGGGTGGTTCCCCCGGTGGCTACACCTTC.

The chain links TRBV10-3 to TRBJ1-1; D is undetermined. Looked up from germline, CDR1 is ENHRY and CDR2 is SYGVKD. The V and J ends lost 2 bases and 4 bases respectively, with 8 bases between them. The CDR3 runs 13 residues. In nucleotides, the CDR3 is TGTGCCATCAGTGAGGGGCCTTTCACTGAAGCTTTCTTT. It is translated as CAISEGPFTEAFF.

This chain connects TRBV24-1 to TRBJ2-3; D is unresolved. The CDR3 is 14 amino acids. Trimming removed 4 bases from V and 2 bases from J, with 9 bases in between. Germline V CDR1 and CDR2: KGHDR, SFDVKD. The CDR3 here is CATSDHFDTDTQYF. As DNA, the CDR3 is TGTGCCACCAGTGACCACTTCGACACAGATACGCAGTATTTT.

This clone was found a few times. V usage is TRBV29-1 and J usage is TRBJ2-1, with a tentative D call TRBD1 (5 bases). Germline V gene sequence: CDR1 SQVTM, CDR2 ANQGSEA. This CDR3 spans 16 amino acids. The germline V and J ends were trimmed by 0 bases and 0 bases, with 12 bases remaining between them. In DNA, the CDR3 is TGCAGCGTTGAAGATCAGGGCAGGAGCTCCTACAATGAGCAGTTCTTC. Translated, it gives CSVEDQGRSSYNEQFF.

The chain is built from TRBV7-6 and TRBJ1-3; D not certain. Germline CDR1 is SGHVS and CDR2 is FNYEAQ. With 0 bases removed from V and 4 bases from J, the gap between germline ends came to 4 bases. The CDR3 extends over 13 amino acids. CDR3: CASSLATGNTIYF. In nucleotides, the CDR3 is TGTGCCAGCAGCTTAGCGACGGGAAACACCATATATTTT.

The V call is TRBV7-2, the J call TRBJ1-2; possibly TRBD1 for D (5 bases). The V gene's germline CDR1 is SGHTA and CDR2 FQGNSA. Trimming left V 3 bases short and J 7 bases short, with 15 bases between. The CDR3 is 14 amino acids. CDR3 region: CASSFLGGNSGYTF. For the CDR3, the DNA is TGTGCCAGCAGCTTCCTCGGGGGGAACAGTGGCTACACCTTC.

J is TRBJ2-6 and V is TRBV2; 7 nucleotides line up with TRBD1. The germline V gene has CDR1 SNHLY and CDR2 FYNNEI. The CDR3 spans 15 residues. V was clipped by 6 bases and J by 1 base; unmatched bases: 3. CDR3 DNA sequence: TGTGCCAGCAGGGACAGGAGATCTGGGGCCAACGTCCTGACTTTC. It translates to CASRDRRSGANVLTF. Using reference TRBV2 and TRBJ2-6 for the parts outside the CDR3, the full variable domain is EPEVTQTPSHQVTQMGQEVILRCVPISNHLYFYWYRQILGQKVEFLVSFYNNEISEKSEIFDDQFSVERPDGSNFTLKIRSTKLEDSAMYFCASRDRRSGANVLTFGAGSRLTVL.

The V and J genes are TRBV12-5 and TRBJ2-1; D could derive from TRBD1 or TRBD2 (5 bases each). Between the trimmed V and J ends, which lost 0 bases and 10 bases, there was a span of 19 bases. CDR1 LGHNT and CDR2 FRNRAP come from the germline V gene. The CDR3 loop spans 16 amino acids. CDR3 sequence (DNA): TGTGCTAGTGGTTTGGTACTTGCCGCCGGGGCCGGGGAGCAGTTCTTC. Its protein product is CASGLVLAAGAGEQFF.

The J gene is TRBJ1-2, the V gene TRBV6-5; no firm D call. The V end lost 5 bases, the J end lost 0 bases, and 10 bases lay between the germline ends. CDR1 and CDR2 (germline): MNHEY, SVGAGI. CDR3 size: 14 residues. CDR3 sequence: CASSLSGANYGYTF. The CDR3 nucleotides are TGTGCCAGCAGTCTGTCCGGTGCTAACTATGGCTACACCTTC.